This T cell receptor (beta chain) is from a study of molecular identifiers for immune sequencing clone quantification. Broader study findings: Detecting spiked Jurkat TCR RNA from one cell among about 910,000 naive cells was reportedly possible. Should identical TCR molecules share a barcode, the sizes of highly expanded clones could be underestimated.

Bulk TCR libraries used previously described methods and listed TCR primers. A single record per CDR3 protein comes from TCRdb applying MiXCR to the PCR reads. This table has around 470,000 distinct CDR3 sequences, about a quarter appearing once. In its sample, this clonotype was seen a few times. The target antigen is unknown. Libraries for naive CD8 T cells, which were made from about 20,000 to 1,000,000 sorted cells, drew on 10%, 30% or 50% of the RNA. Looked up from germline, CDR1 is DFQATT and CDR2 is SNEGSKA (reference sequence). This CDR3 is built from 16 residues. With 6 bases clipped from V and 4 bases from J, the junction kept 12 bases outside the gene matches.

The chain employs TRBV20-1 and TRBJ2-3; 11 bases fit TRBD2. The sequenced sample consisted of naive CD8+ T cells from blood, with Jurkat cell RNA spiked in. Subset meaning: FACS-sorted CD8+CD4-CCR7+CD45RA+ naive T cells. This receptor was identified in a human donor in good health. Some libraries in this study had Jurkat cell RNA spiked in. The CDR3 bases are TGCAGTGCCAAAATTAGCGGGAGGGCCTTACCAGATACGCAGTATTTT. It codes for CSAKISGRALPDTQYF.